These 18 T cell receptor beta chains were all obtained from the same sample, sequenced in a study of cytomegalovirus exposure and HLA in healthy donors. Generated by immunoSEQ multiplex PCR, the TCRdb table keeps only in-frame clones and is missing some. Among some 110,000 clones listed, about 86% were seen once. Material for sequencing was PBMCs. These receptors were collected from a woman in her late teens or twenties in good health and CMV-seropositive.

The chain joins TRBV25-1 to TRBJ1-2; D remains unclear. V was shortened by 7 bases and J by 9 bases, with 18 bases between the two germline ends. Germline CDR1 reads MGHDK; CDR2 reads SYGVNS. CDR3 length: 13 residues. CDR3 in amino acids: CASTTSQANRYTF. For the CDR3, the DNA is TGTGCCAGCACCACCTCGCAGGCGAATCGCTACACCTTC.

This clone was counted once. The V and J genes are TRBV9 and TRBJ2-1, with D possibly matching TRBD2 (6 bases). Germline loops: CDR1 SGDLS, CDR2 YYNGEE. The length of the CDR3 is 15 residues. Between the trimmed V and J ends, which lost 0 bases and 6 bases, there was a span of 13 bases. The CDR3 sequence: CASSVGGLAINEQFF. The CDR3 DNA sequence: TGTGCCAGCAGCGTAGGGGGACTCGCGATCAATGAGCAGTTCTTC.

This rearrangement joins TRBV28 to TRBJ1-2, with 9 bases fitting TRBD1. The CDR3 sequence is 13 residues long. CDR1 MDHEN and CDR2 SYDVKM come from the germline V gene. V lost 6 bases and J lost 4; bases outside the gene matches: 3. This CDR3 is CASRIQGAYGYTF. In nucleotides, the CDR3 is TGTGCCAGCAGGATACAGGGGGCCTATGGCTACACCTTC.

The V call is TRBV29-1, the J call TRBJ2-7; 7 nucleotides line up with TRBD2. Per germline, CDR1 SQVTM and CDR2 ANQGSEA. Unmatched junction bases numbered 9, after V lost 6 bases and J lost 4 bases. This CDR3 has 13 residues. This chain's CDR3 is CSVTREAGYEQYF. The CDR3, as DNA: TGCAGCGTGACTCGGGAGGCTGGGTACGAGCAGTACTTC.

V usage is TRBV5-4 and J usage is TRBJ1-3; D not certain. V dropped 1 base and J dropped 0 bases, with 11 bases sitting between them. This CDR3 contains 16 residues. Germline values: CDR1 SGHNT, CDR2 YYREEE (reference sequence). CDR3 DNA: TGTGCCAGCAGCTTGATGATGGAGAGCTCTGGAAACACCATATATTTT. Protein sequence: CASSLMMESSGNTIYF.

Turning to this clone: Compared with germline, one end of the junction differs, possibly owing to a read error. The chain employs TRBV5-4 and TRBJ1-6, with D tentatively TRBD1 (5 bases). CDR3 length equals 15 residues. Germline V gene sequence: CDR1 SGHNT, CDR2 YYREEE (reference sequence). The CDR3 nucleotides are TGCGCCAGCAGCCCGGGACTCATTTATAATTCACCCCTCCACTTT. Its protein is CASSPGLIYNSPLHF.

The J gene is TRBJ1-2, the V gene TRBV28; D ambiguous. V was trimmed by 2 bases and J by 8 bases, leaving 9 bases between them. The CDR3 runs to 12 residues. CDR1 and CDR2 from the germline V gene are MDHEN and SYDVKM. The CDR3 protein is CASSLNRGGYTF. In DNA, the CDR3 is TGTGCCAGCAGTTTAAATCGAGGAGGCTACACCTTC.

V and J are TRBV6-1 and TRBJ2-2, with 16 nucleotides matching TRBD2. Germline V gives CDR1 MNHNS, CDR2 SASEGT. Germline trimming cut 4 bases from V and 8 bases from J; bases unmatched to any gene: 16. The CDR3 runs 20 residues. The CDR3 sequence is CASSGLVGLAGGRSNGELFF. The CDR3 DNA is TGTGCCAGCAGTGGGCTAGTGGGACTAGCGGGAGGGCGTTCGAATGGGGAGCTGTTTTTT.

This chain connects TRBV5-1 to TRBJ1-4; 9 bases agree with TRBD1. Trimming removed 4 bases from V and 5 bases from J; junction bases left unmatched: 9. CDR1 is SGHRS and CDR2 is YFSETQ in the germline V gene. The CDR3 covers 16 residues. CDR3 sequence reads: CASSETGGQGNEKLFF. The CDR3 DNA reads TGCGCCAGCAGCGAGACCGGGGGACAGGGAAATGAAAAACTGTTTTTT.

The rearrangement links TRBV5-1 to TRBJ1-2; a possible D gene is TRBD1 (6 bases). The germline CDR1 and CDR2 sequences are SGHRS and YFSETQ. V shed 1 base and J shed 3 bases, with 7 bases lying between them. The CDR3 extends over 13 amino acids. The CDR3 loop reads CASSLRQDYGYTF. CDR3 DNA sequence: TGCGCCAGCAGCTTGAGACAGGACTATGGCTACACCTTC.

The V gene is TRBV6-1, the J gene TRBJ1-2; D remains unclear. V lost 0 bases to trimming and J lost 0 bases, with 5 bases between them. The germline V gene has CDR1 MNHNS and CDR2 SASEGT. The CDR3 totals 14 residues. The CDR3 reads CASSEAQANYGYTF. CDR3 nucleotides: TGTGCCAGCAGTGAAGCCCAGGCTAACTATGGCTACACCTTC.

V gene TRBV7-8 combines with J gene TRBJ2-7; 10 nucleotides agree with TRBD2. This CDR3 is 15 amino acids long. The junction had 7 bases not matched to a gene; V was cut back by 2 bases and J by 6 bases. In germline, CDR1 is SGHVS, CDR2 FQNEAQ. CDR3 region: CASSLRAGGPFEQYF. The CDR3 bases are TGTGCCAGCAGCTTAAGAGCGGGAGGGCCCTTCGAGCAGTACTTC. Based on the CDR3 plus reference TRBV7-8 and TRBJ2-7, the full variable domain is GAGVSQSPRYKVAKRGQDVALRCDPISGHVSLFWYQQALGQGPEFLTYFQNEAQLDKSGLPSDRFFAERPEGSVSTLKIQRTQQEDSAVYLCASSLRAGGPFEQYFGPGTRLTVT.

The rearrangement uses TRBV28 and TRBJ2-3, with unresolved D. The CDR3 contains 14 residues. The V gene's germline CDR1 is MDHEN and CDR2 SYDVKM. Trimming pared 2 bases from V and 2 bases from J, leaving 8 bases between. The CDR3 protein is CASSLNTNTDTQYF. The CDR3 DNA is TGTGCCAGCAGTTTAAACACCAACACAGATACGCAGTATTTT.

This chain uses TRBV7-8 with TRBJ1-1; TRBD1 might be the D (5 bases). The germline V gene has CDR1 SGHVS and CDR2 FQNEAQ. This CDR3 is 15 amino acids long. V lost 0 bases and J lost 2, with 10 bases in between. The chain's CDR3 is CASSLAIRGNTEAFF. CDR3 in DNA: TGTGCCAGCAGCTTAGCCATAAGGGGAAACACTGAAGCTTTCTTT.

The V gene is TRBV9, the J gene TRBJ2-1; D remains unclear. The germline gives CDR1 SGDLS, CDR2 YYNGEE. The CDR3 length is 12 residues. V lost 1 base and J 6 bases, leaving 5 bases between the germline ends. The CDR3 is CASSVSLNEQFF. DNA for the CDR3: TGTGCCAGCAGCGTATCCCTCAATGAGCAGTTCTTC.

The sample holds a few counts of this clone. This rearrangement joins TRBV7-3 to TRBJ1-4; D remains ambiguous. In germline, CDR1 is SGHTA, CDR2 FQGTGA. V shed 1 base and J shed 8 bases, with 17 bases lying between them. CDR3 length equals 16 residues. The CDR3 DNA reads TGTGCCAGCAGCTTAAGGCCCCTCGGGGTTAACGAAAAACTGTTTTTT. This encodes CASSLRPLGVNEKLFF.

This chain uses TRBV30 with TRBJ1-4, with 7 bases that match TRBD1. Trimming removed 4 bases from V and 3 bases from J; junction bases left unmatched: 8. From germline, CDR1 is GTSNPN and CDR2 SVGIG (reference sequence). This CDR3 region has 15 residues. Here the CDR3 DNA reads TGTGCCTGGACTCGATCGAGGGGGCCTAATGAAAAACTGTTTTTT. Amino acid sequence: CAWTRSRGPNEKLFF.

The rearrangement links TRBV4-1 to TRBJ2-3; TRBD2 might be the D (5 bases). V shed 1 base and J shed 2 bases, with 19 bases lying between them. Germline CDR1 reads MGHRA; CDR2 reads YSYEKL. The CDR3 sequence is 18 residues long. In DNA, the CDR3 is TGCGCCAGCAGCCAAGTTCAGTCTCGGAGCGGTTCCACAGATACGCAGTATTTT. Translated, it gives CASSQVQSRSGSTDTQYF.